The 28 T cell receptor beta chains presented below share a single source sample, sequenced in a study of vaccination and CD4 T cells after COVID-19. Their specific antigens are unknown. Treatment defined: 10-day PBMC culture with coronavirus spike peptide pools or control peptides (ViraFEST assay). An Oncomine TCR Beta short-read assay was used to sequence the DNA from cultured CD4+ T cells. TCRdb re-called the PCR reads through MiXCR, storing one row per CDR3 protein. Among over 15,000 distinct CDR3 sequences listed, 50% to 55% were seen once. The source material was CD4+ T cells from blood, cultured in vitro. These receptors were obtained from a human donor who had recovered from COVID-19.

The chain has TRBV27 and TRBJ1-1; D unresolved. CDR3 length: 13 residues. Germline lookup yields CDR1 MNHEY and CDR2 SMNVEV (reference sequence). V gave up 6 bases and J gave up 4 bases, with 12 bases separating them. CDR3 in amino acids: CASSQRVGTEAFF. The CDR3 coding sequence is TGTGCCAGCAGCCAGCGGGTGGGCACTGAAGCTTTCTTT.

The chain uses TRBV29-1 and TRBJ1-2, with 8 positions matching TRBD1. The CDR3 has 14 amino acids. V gave up 6 bases and J gave up 0 bases; unmatched junction bases: 6. Germline V gene lookup returns CDR1 SQVTM and CDR2 ANQGSEA. The CDR3 protein is CSVGQGASNYGYTF. CDR3 nucleotides: TGCAGCGTCGGACAGGGAGCATCTAACTATGGCTACACCTTC.

In its sample, this clonotype was seen a few times. CDR3 nucleotides: TGTGCCAGTAGTCGCGACATGAGCTATGGCTACACCTTC. Its protein product is CASSRDMSYGYTF. The chain links TRBV19 to TRBJ1-2; D ambiguous. There are 13 residues in the CDR3. Per the germline V gene, CDR1 is LNHDA and CDR2 is SQIVND (reference sequence). The V end was cut by 5 bases, the J end by 4 bases, with 11 bases between.

V and J are TRBV5-4 and TRBJ1-2, with TRBD1 as a possible D gene (6 bases). The CDR3 has 14 amino acids. V dropped 7 bases and J dropped 5 bases, with 18 bases sitting between them. The germline CDR1 and CDR2 sequences are SGHNT and YYREEE (reference sequence). The CDR3 loop reads CASRGGHLPYGYTF. Here the CDR3 DNA reads TGTGCCAGCCGCGGGGGACACCTCCCATATGGCTACACCTTC. The variable domain in full, with the rest retrieved from reference TRBV5-4 and TRBJ1-2, is ETGVTQSPTHLIKTRGQQVTLRCSSQSGHNTVSWYQQALGQGPQFIFQYYREEENGRGNFPPRFSGLQFPNYSSELNVNALELDDSALYLCASRGGHLPYGYTFGSGTRLTVV.

The chain combines TRBV29-1 with TRBJ2-7; 8 nucleotides line up with TRBD1. The CDR3 covers 12 residues. The ends lost 6 bases at V and 6 bases at J; junction bases unmatched: 7. Looked up from germline, CDR1 is SQVTM and CDR2 is ANQGSEA. The CDR3 here is CSVGQVGSEQYF. DNA of the CDR3: TGCAGCGTGGGACAGGTCGGGAGCGAGCAGTACTTC.

This clonotype was counted between two and nine times. The chain combines TRBV7-2 with TRBJ2-7; D remains unclear. The CDR3 extends over 14 amino acids. The V gene's germline CDR1 is SGHTA and CDR2 FQGNSA. V lost 5 bases and J 3 bases, leaving 14 bases between the germline ends. CDR3 DNA sequence: TGTGCCAGCAGCCGCACGACCGCGGACTACGAGCAGTACTTC. This encodes CASSRTTADYEQYF. The variable domain in full, with the rest retrieved from reference TRBV7-2 and TRBJ2-7, is GAGVSQSPSNKVTEKGKDVELRCDPISGHTALYWYRQSLGQGLEFLIYFQGNSAPDKSGLPSDRFSAERTGGSVSTLTIQRTQQEDSAVYLCASSRTTADYEQYFGPGTRLTVT.

The rearrangement uses TRBV24-1 and TRBJ2-2; D is perhaps TRBD2 (6 bases). Germline V CDR1 and CDR2: KGHDR, SFDVKD. V was shortened by 4 bases and J by 7 bases, with 9 bases between the two germline ends. CDR3 size: 13 residues. Here the CDR3 DNA reads TGTGCCACCAGTGAGGGAGGTAGCGGGGAGCTGTTTTTT. Its translation: CATSEGGSGELFF.

The rearrangement uses TRBV28 and TRBJ1-2; no reliable D call. The ends were cut back, 10 bases at V and 4 bases at J, with 13 bases in the middle. Germline loops: CDR1 MDHEN, CDR2 SYDVKM. The CDR3 contains 12 residues. The CDR3 bases are TGTGCCATCGCCTCCAAAGGCTATGGCTACACCTTC. It encodes CAIASKGYGYTF.

The chain uses TRBV12-3 or TRBV12-4 and TRBJ2-3; D not certain. This CDR3 contains 13 residues. Trimming left V 5 bases short and J 4 bases short, with 10 bases between. The chain's CDR3 is CASSATRPDTQYF. CDR3 coding DNA: TGTGCCAGCAGTGCCACGAGACCAGATACGCAGTATTTT.

This chain links TRBV27 with TRBJ1-5, with 9 bases matching TRBD1. J gave up 7 bases and V 6 bases, and 7 bases lay outside the gene matches. The CDR3 is 14 amino acids. In germline, CDR1 is MNHEY, CDR2 SMNVEV (reference sequence). The CDR3 bases are TGTGCCAGCAGCTCCGACAGGGGGTTACAGCCCCAGCATTTT. Translation: CASSSDRGLQPQHF.

The chain joins TRBV6-1 to TRBJ2-7; tentative D call: TRBD1 (6 bases). Deletions cut 6 bases from V and 0 bases from J, with 12 bases between. CDR1 MNHNS and CDR2 SASEGT come from the germline V gene. This CDR3 contains 14 residues. This chain's CDR3 is CASRIGQISYEQYF. The DNA of the CDR3 is TGTGCCAGCAGAATCGGACAGATCTCCTACGAGCAGTACTTC.

The table lists this clonotype with a few counts. The V gene is TRBV20-1, the J gene TRBJ1-2; maybe TRBD1 (5 bases). From germline, CDR1 is DFQATT and CDR2 SNEGSKA (reference sequence). The CDR3 has 12 amino acids. The V and J ends lost 5 bases and 8 bases respectively, with 15 bases between them. As DNA, the CDR3 is TGCAGTGCTTCACGACCCCAGGGCGGCTACACCTTC. Protein product: CSASRPQGGYTF.

The chain combines TRBV12-3 or TRBV12-4 with TRBJ1-6, with 8 bases matching TRBD1. The ends lost 4 bases at V and 14 bases at J; junction bases unmatched: 7. The CDR3 consists of 13 residues. This chain's CDR3 is CASSYGQGGALHF. The CDR3 DNA follows: TGTGCCAGCAGTTACGGACAGGGAGGTGCCCTCCACTTT.

The gene calls are TRBV5-1 and TRBJ1-1; D may be TRBD1 (6 bases). CDR3 length equals 16 residues. Germline V gives CDR1 SGHRS, CDR2 YFSETQ. V dropped 4 bases and J dropped 2 bases, with 18 bases sitting between them. The CDR3 sequence: CASSPGTQWSNTEAFF. The CDR3 bases are TGCGCCAGCAGCCCCGGGACACAGTGGAGTAACACTGAAGCTTTCTTT. Full variable domain (missing parts from reference TRBV5-1 and TRBJ1-1): KAGVTQTPRYLIKTRGQQVTLSCSPISGHRSVSWYQQTPGQGLQFLFEYFSETQRNKGNFPGRFSGRQFSNSRSEMNVSTLELGDSALYLCASSPGTQWSNTEAFFGQGTRLTVV.

The rearrangement links TRBV6-1 to TRBJ2-7; D unclear. Trimming cost V 8 bases and J 2 bases, with 10 bases left between them. CDR3 length equals 12 residues. Germline CDR1 reads MNHNS; CDR2 reads SASEGT. The CDR3 protein is CASEAQAYEQYF. The CDR3 nucleotides are TGTGCCAGCGAGGCCCAAGCCTACGAGCAGTACTTC.

This clonotype was detected a few times. This chain joins TRBV5-4 and TRBJ1-5; unclear D gene. Germline V CDR1 and CDR2: SGHNT, YYREEE (reference sequence). Trimming took off 4 bases at V and 3 bases at J, with 11 bases between the two ends. This CDR3 comprises 14 residues. The CDR3 protein is CASSPGPTNQPQHF. The CDR3 region has the DNA TGTGCCAGCAGCCCTGGACCGACCAATCAGCCCCAGCATTTT.

This clonotype has only one observation. This chain connects TRBV27 to TRBJ1-3; a weak D match, TRBD1 (6 bases). V gave up 3 bases and J gave up 4 bases, with 13 bases separating them. From germline, CDR1 is MNHEY and CDR2 SMNVEV (reference sequence). This CDR3 comprises 15 residues. The DNA for the CDR3 is TGTGCCAGCAGTTTCAAGGGGGACCCCGGAAACACCATATATTTT. This codes for CASSFKGDPGNTIYF.

The chain couples TRBV19 to TRBJ2-1; TRBD2 might be the D (7 bases). From germline, CDR1 is LNHDA and CDR2 SQIVND (reference sequence). This CDR3 has 15 residues. CDR3 nucleotide sequence: TGTACTCCCACAGGGCAAAAGGGAGGGTGTTATGAGCAGTTCTTC. Residues: CTPTGQKGGCYEQFF.

The chain links TRBV19 to TRBJ1-2, with a tentative D call TRBD1 (5 bases). Germline assignment: CDR1 LNHDA and CDR2 SQIVND (reference sequence). The CDR3 sequence is 14 residues long. Between the trimmed V and J ends, which lost 6 bases and 7 bases, there was a span of 18 bases. The CDR3 loop is CASSQTATSGGYTF. The CDR3, as DNA: TGTGCCAGTAGCCAGACAGCCACGAGCGGTGGCTACACCTTC. Complete variable domain (other parts from reference TRBV19 and TRBJ1-2): DGGITQSPKYLFRKEGQNVTLSCEQNLNHDAMYWYRQDPGQGLRLIYYSQIVNDFQKGDIAEGYSVSREKKESFPLTVTSAQKNPTAFYLCASSQTATSGGYTFGSGTRLTVV.

This clonotype was seen only a few times. This rearrangement joins TRBV27 to TRBJ1-1; D unresolved. The CDR3 is made up of 13 amino acids. The germline V gene encodes CDR1 MNHEY and CDR2 SMNVEV (reference sequence). Trimming pared 3 bases from V and 1 base from J, leaving 6 bases between. The CDR3 sequence: CASSFGGNTEAFF. As DNA, the CDR3 is TGTGCCAGCAGTTTCGGAGGGAACACTGAAGCTTTCTTT.

The rearrangement links TRBV20-1 to TRBJ1-2; tentatively, D is TRBD1 (6 bases). V was trimmed by 4 bases and J by 4 bases, leaving 16 bases between them. The CDR3 runs 14 residues. The germline V gene encodes CDR1 DFQATT and CDR2 SNEGSKA (reference sequence). This chain's CDR3 is CSAIPQAGAYGYTF. The CDR3 coding sequence is TGCAGTGCTATCCCCCAAGCAGGGGCCTATGGCTACACCTTC.

This clonotype has just a few counts. The V call is TRBV20-1, the J call TRBJ1-5; 7 positions agree with TRBD1. Looked up from germline, CDR1 is DFQATT and CDR2 is SNEGSKA (reference sequence). V shed 6 bases, J shed 7 bases, and the junction held 12 bases outside the gene matches. CDR3 length: 14 amino acids. In nucleotides, the CDR3 is TGCAGTGCCCTACCGTACAGGGGAGACCAGCCCCAGCATTTT. It is translated as CSALPYRGDQPQHF.

The chain has TRBV6-4 and TRBJ1-1; D is unresolved. The V end was cut by 5 bases, the J end by 11 bases, with 9 bases between. This CDR3 is built from 10 residues. Germline V lookup: CDR1 MRHNA, CDR2 SNTAGT. The CDR3 is CASSFLRAFF. The CDR3 nucleotides read TGTGCCAGCAGTTTTCTAAGGGCTTTCTTT.

The gene calls are TRBV12-3 or TRBV12-4 and TRBJ1-1; maybe TRBD1 (6 bases). The V end lost 6 bases, the J end lost 4 bases, and 15 bases lay between the germline ends. CDR3 size: 14 residues. The CDR3 is CASSPTGPLTEAFF. The CDR3 DNA follows: TGTGCCAGCAGCCCGACAGGACCCCTCACTGAAGCTTTCTTT.

V gene TRBV7-9 combines with J gene TRBJ2-7; D not certain. Germline V gives CDR1 SEHNR, CDR2 FQNEAQ (reference sequence). The CDR3 has 11 amino acids. V shed 5 bases and J shed 6 bases, with 8 bases lying between them. This CDR3 is CASSLSVEQYF. The CDR3 nucleotides read TGTGCCAGCAGCCTGTCGGTCGAGCAGTACTTC. The whole variable domain, filled in from reference TRBV7-9 and TRBJ2-7, reads DTGVSQNPRHKITKRGQNVTFRCDPISEHNRLYWYRQTLGQGPEFLTYFQNEAQLEKSRLLSDRFSAERPKGSFSTLEIQRTEQGDSAMYLCASSLSVEQYFGPGTRLTVT.

This chain joins TRBV7-3 and TRBJ2-1; D is possibly TRBD2 (6 bases). The length of the CDR3 is 15 residues. CDR1 SGHTA and CDR2 FQGTGA come from the germline V gene. Trimming shortened V by 3 bases and J by 0 bases, and 9 bases separated the two germline ends. The CDR3 DNA reads TGTGCCAGCAGCTTGCGGGGCCCCTCCTACAATGAGCAGTTCTTC. Its protein is CASSLRGPSYNEQFF.

This clonotype was counted a few times. The chain has TRBV27 and TRBJ2-1; possible D gene TRBD2, 5 bases. Trimming shortened V by 6 bases and J by 5 bases, and 17 bases separated the two germline ends. CDR1 MNHEY and CDR2 SMNVEV come from the germline V gene (reference sequence). There are 15 residues in the CDR3. The CDR3: CASSPLAGKHNEQFF. The CDR3 bases are TGTGCCAGCAGCCCACTCGCCGGGAAACACAATGAGCAGTTCTTC.

The rearrangement links TRBV12-3 or TRBV12-4 to TRBJ2-5; TRBD2 is a possible D gene (5 bases). Trimming left V 3 bases short and J 4 bases short, with 12 bases between. The CDR3 has 14 residues. The CDR3 DNA is TGTGCCAGCAGTTTTATCGGGGTTCGAGAGACCCAGTACTTC. Amino acids: CASSFIGVRETQYF.